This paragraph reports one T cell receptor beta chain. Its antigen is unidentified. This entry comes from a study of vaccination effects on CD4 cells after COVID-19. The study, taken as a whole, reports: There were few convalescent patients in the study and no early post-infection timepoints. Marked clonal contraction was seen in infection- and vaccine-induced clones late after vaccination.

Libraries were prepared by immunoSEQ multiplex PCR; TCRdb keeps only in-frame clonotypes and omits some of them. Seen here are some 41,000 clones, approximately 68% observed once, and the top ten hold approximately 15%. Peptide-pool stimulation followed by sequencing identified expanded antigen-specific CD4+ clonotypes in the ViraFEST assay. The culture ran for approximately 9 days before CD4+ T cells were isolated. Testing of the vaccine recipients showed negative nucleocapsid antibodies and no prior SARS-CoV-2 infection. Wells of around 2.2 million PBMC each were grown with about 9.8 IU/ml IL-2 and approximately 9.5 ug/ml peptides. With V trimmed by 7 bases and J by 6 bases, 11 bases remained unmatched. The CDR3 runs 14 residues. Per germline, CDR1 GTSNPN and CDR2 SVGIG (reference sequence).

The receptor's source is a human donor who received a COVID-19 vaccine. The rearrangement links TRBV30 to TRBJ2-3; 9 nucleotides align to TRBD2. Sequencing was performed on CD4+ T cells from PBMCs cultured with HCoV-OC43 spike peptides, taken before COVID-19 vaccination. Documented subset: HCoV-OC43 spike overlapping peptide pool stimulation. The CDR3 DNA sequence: TGTGCCTCGACGCTAGCGGGGCCTCGGGATACGCAGTATTTT. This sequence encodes CASTLAGPRDTQYF.